These 13 T cell receptor beta chains were sequenced from one sample in a study of early T cells in non-severe SARS-CoV-2 infection. TCRdb analysed the 5' RACE reads with MiXCR anew, one entry per CDR3 protein. This sample yields some 30,000 distinct CDR3 sequences, of which roughly 9.3% are seen a single time; 13% belongs to the top ten. Sequencing was done on a sample of whole blood. Receptors were obtained from an adult who was a healthcare worker with PCR-confirmed SARS-CoV-2 infection or an uninfected control (not recorded which).

This clonotype was seen repeatedly, ten times or more. The chain combines TRBV7-2 with TRBJ1-1; D ambiguous. Germline values: CDR1 SGHTA, CDR2 FQGNSA. The CDR3 runs 14 residues. Between the trimmed V and J ends, which lost 4 bases and 3 bases, there was a span of 12 bases. The CDR3 nucleotides read TGTGCCAGCAGCTCGACCGGGAGCTACACTGAAGCTTTCTTT. It is translated as CASSSTGSYTEAFF.

This clonotype was counted at least ten times. This chain connects TRBV6-2 or TRBV6-3 to TRBJ1-1, with D uncertain. The germline gives CDR1 MNHEY, CDR2 SVGEGT. Trimming removed 7 bases at V and 3 bases at J, with 18 bases between. There are 15 residues in the CDR3. CDR3 residues: CASTLHVPRHTEAFF. CDR3 nucleotides: TGTGCCAGCACCCTCCACGTCCCGAGGCACACTGAAGCTTTCTTT.

This clonotype was picked up many times. V is TRBV7-2 and J is TRBJ1-5; TRBD1 matches at 8 bases. With 4 bases clipped from V and 1 base from J, the junction kept 3 bases outside the gene matches. In germline, CDR1 is SGHTA, CDR2 FQGNSA. This CDR3 has 15 residues. Here the CDR3 reads CASSSYRGSNQPQHF. As DNA, the CDR3 is TGTGCCAGCAGCTCTTACAGGGGGAGCAATCAGCCCCAGCATTTT.

This clonotype occurred many times. The chain carries TRBV7-2 and TRBJ2-7; 9 positions agree with TRBD2. V was clipped by 5 bases and J by 1 base; unmatched bases: 6. The CDR3 is made up of 15 amino acids. The germline V gene encodes CDR1 SGHTA and CDR2 FQGNSA. The CDR3 here is CASSTRAGGSYEQYF. CDR3 DNA sequence: TGTGCCAGCAGCACTAGAGCGGGGGGTTCCTACGAGCAGTACTTC.

This clonotype was recorded a few times. The CDR3 loop is CASSFTGGSYEQYF. DNA of the CDR3: TGTGCCAGCAGTTTCACGGGGGGCTCCTACGAGCAGTACTTC. The chain has TRBV12-3 or TRBV12-4 and TRBJ2-7, with 7 positions matching TRBD2. The CDR3 is made up of 14 amino acids. J was trimmed by 0 bases and V by 3 bases; bases with no gene match: 2.

This clonotype came up many times. The chain links TRBV10-3 to TRBJ2-3, with a tentative D call TRBD2 (7 bases). The ends were cut back, 10 bases at V and 3 bases at J, with 14 bases in the middle. This CDR3 has 13 amino acids. CDR1 is ENHRY and CDR2 is SYGVKD in the germline V gene. In DNA, the CDR3 is TGTGCCACTCGGGGAGGGGGAACAGATACGCAGTATTTT. Encoded protein: CATRGGGTDTQYF.

This clonotype has ten or more counts. The rearrangement links TRBV11-2 to TRBJ2-7, with unresolved D. The germline gives CDR1 SGHAT, CDR2 FQNNGV. This CDR3 has 13 residues. V dropped 5 bases and J dropped 2 bases, with 10 bases sitting between them. CDR3 residues: CASSPTGAYEQYF. CDR3 coding DNA: TGTGCCAGCAGCCCTACTGGGGCCTACGAGCAGTACTTC. The full variable domain, with the rest looked up from reference TRBV11-2 and TRBJ2-7, is EAGVAQSPRYKIIEKRQSVAFWCNPISGHATLYWYQQILGQGPKLLIQFQNNGVVDDSQLPKDRFSAERLKGVDSTLKIQPAKLEDSAVYLCASSPTGAYEQYFGPGTRLTVT.

The chain is built from TRBV5-5 and TRBJ2-5, with 10 bases matching TRBD1. Losses at the gene ends were 5 bases for V and 5 bases for J; bases not matched to a gene: 9. The CDR3 is made up of 15 amino acids. Germline lookup yields CDR1 SGHKS and CDR2 YYEKEE (reference sequence). The chain's CDR3 is CASSQDRGIGETQYF. The DNA of the CDR3 is TGTGCCAGCAGTCAGGACAGGGGGATAGGGGAGACCCAGTACTTC.

This clonotype has at least ten counts. The genes are TRBV3-1 and TRBJ2-5; 11 nucleotides line up with TRBD2. Losses at the gene ends were 4 bases for V and 5 bases for J; bases not matched to a gene: 3. The CDR3 has 14 amino acids. Looked up from germline, CDR1 is LGHDT and CDR2 is YNNKEL (reference sequence). The DNA of the CDR3 is TGTGCCAGCAGCCTCGCTAGCGGGGGGGAGACCCAGTACTTC. It codes for CASSLASGGETQYF.

There are many counts of this clonotype. The chain couples TRBV24-1 to TRBJ2-4, with D perhaps TRBD1 (6 bases). This CDR3 is 12 amino acids long. Per the germline V gene, CDR1 is KGHDR and CDR2 is SFDVKD. The V end was cut by 4 bases, the J end by 10 bases, with 10 bases between. The CDR3 coding sequence is TGTGCCACCAGTGACCAGACAGGTATTCAGTACTTC. The encoded protein is CATSDQTGIQYF.

For this clonotype: A read error may explain this, as a much larger clone is one base away. This rearrangement joins TRBV11-2 to TRBJ2-5; D is unresolved. This CDR3 has 15 residues. The germline gives CDR1 SGHAT, CDR2 FQNNGV. CDR3 nucleotide sequence: TGTGCCAGCAGCCCTCGACTGTTGTACCAAGAGGCCCAGTACTTC. Its translation: CASSPRLLYQEAQYF.

In this sample, this clonotype turned up a few times. The V gene is TRBV29-1, the J gene TRBJ2-7; 7 bases match TRBD1. V shed 4 bases and J 5 bases; nucleotides not matched to a gene: 5. The germline V gene has CDR1 SQVTM and CDR2 ANQGSEA. The CDR3 totals 12 residues. Here the CDR3 reads CSVGQGVHEQYF. CDR3 nucleotides: TGCAGCGTTGGACAGGGTGTCCACGAGCAGTACTTC.

This clonotype was recorded at least ten times. The chain links TRBV10-3 to TRBJ2-3; D gene unclear. CDR3 length: 14 residues. From germline, CDR1 is ENHRY and CDR2 SYGVKD. V gave up 0 bases and J gave up 8 bases, with 12 bases separating them. CDR3 DNA sequence: TGTGCCATCAGTGAGTCTGGTTCACAGAGTACGCAGTATTTT. This translates into CAISESGSQSTQYF.